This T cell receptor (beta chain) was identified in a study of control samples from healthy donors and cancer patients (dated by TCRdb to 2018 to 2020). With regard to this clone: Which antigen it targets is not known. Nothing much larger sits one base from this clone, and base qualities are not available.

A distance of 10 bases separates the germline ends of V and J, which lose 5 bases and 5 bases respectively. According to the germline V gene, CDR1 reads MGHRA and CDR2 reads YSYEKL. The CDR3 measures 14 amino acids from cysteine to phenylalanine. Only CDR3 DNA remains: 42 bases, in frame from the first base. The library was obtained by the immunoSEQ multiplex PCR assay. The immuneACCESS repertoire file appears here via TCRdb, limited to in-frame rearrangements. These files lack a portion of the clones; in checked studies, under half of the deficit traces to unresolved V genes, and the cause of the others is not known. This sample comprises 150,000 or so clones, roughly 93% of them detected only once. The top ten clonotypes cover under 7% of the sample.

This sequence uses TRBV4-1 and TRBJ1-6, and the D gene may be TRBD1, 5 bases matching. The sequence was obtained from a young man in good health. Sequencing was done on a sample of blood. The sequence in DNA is TGCGCCAGCAGCGCAGGGCTACATAATTCACCCCTCCACTTT. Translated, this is CASSAGLHNSPLHF.